These T cell receptor beta chains were read from a single sample in a study of T cell changes during pregnancy in multiple sclerosis. Profiling relied on immunoSEQ multiplex PCR, and the TCRdb table lists in-frame clones only, not all of them. The sample lists under 65,000 clones, 93% seen once, with 2.6% in the top ten. The specimen comprised CD8+ T cells from peripheral blood mononuclear cells, sampled in the third trimester of pregnancy. The receptors were sampled from a female donor with multiple sclerosis, enrolled in a pregnancy study. CDR3s include the opening cysteine and the closing phenylalanine or tryptophan. Each record gives: V gene, D gene, clone size, J gene, CDR3 DNA, CDR3 protein. D genes are given only for firm matches. Clone size is shown for a subset of rows, as once, few, many or a class of expanded clone.

TRBV13	TRBD2	NA	TRBJ2-2	TGTGCCAGCAATAGCGGGAGGGCCGGCGGGGAGCTGTTTTTT	CASNSGRAGGELFF
TRBV7-6	NA	NA	TRBJ1-3	TGTGCCAGCAGCTTATATTGGGGAGCACGGAACACCATATATTTT	CASSLYWGARNTIYF
TRBV15	NA	NA	TRBJ1-3	TGTGCCACCAGCCCTGTGGTGGAGGGGGGAAACACCATATATTTT	CATSPVVEGGNTIYF
TRBV2	TRBD2	NA	TRBJ2-1	TGTGCCAGCAGAGTCCCAAGCGGGGCCTACAATGAGCAGTTCTTC	CASRVPSGAYNEQFF
TRBV27	NA	NA	TRBJ2-6	TGTGCCAGCAGTCCACAGGGAGGGTCTGGGGCCAACGTCCTGACTTTC	CASSPQGGSGANVLTF
TRBV4-1	NA	NA	TRBJ2-4	TGCGCCAGCAGCCAAGATAGGGGACTAGCCAAAAACATTCAGTACTTC	CASSQDRGLAKNIQYF
TRBV10-3	TRBD2	NA	TRBJ2-2	TGTGCCATCAGTGAGAGCGGGGTGACCGGGGAGCTGTTTTTT	CAISESGVTGELFF
TRBV7-9	NA	NA	TRBJ1-2	TGTGCCAGCAGCTTAGCCCAGGGGCCAGCTAACTATGGCTACACCTTC	CASSLAQGPANYGYTF
TRBV28	TRBD1	NA	TRBJ1-1	TGTGCCAGCAGTTTACATACAGGGGGCGGCACTGAAGCTTTCTTT	CASSLHTGGGTEAFF
TRBV27	NA	NA	TRBJ2-7	TGTGCCAGCAGTCTAACCCCCCACGCTCAATACGGGCAGTACTTC	CASSLTPHAQYGQYF
TRBV7-9	NA	NA	TRBJ2-7	TGTGCCAGCAGCTTAGGGCTCTCCTACGAGCAGTACTTC	CASSLGLSYEQYF
TRBV7-9	TRBD2	NA	TRBJ2-5	TGTGCCAGCAGCTCTGGACTAGCGCACCAAGAGACCCAGTACTTC	CASSSGLAHQETQYF
TRBV4-3	NA	NA	TRBJ2-3	TGCGCCAGCAGCCAAGAAGCGGACTTTTTGGATACGCAGTATTTT	CASSQEADFLDTQYF
TRBV29-1	NA	once	TRBJ2-1	TGCAGCGTTCCCGGGGCAGGGGCCAGGGGTCAGTTCTTC	CSVPGAGARGQFF
TRBV29-1	NA	NA	TRBJ2-3	TGCAGCGTTGAATTTCCTGGGAGCCCCGTCGATACGCAGTATTTT	CSVEFPGSPVDTQYF
TRBV5-6	NA	once	TRBJ2-2	TGTGCCAGCAGCTTTAGAGGACTTATGGTCACCGGGGAGCTGTTTTTT	CASSFRGLMVTGELFF
TRBV2	NA	NA	TRBJ1-2	TGTGCCAGCAGTGATGGGGGGTATGGCTACACCTTC	CASSDGGYGYTF
TRBV27	NA	NA	TRBJ1-5	TGTGCCAGCAGTTTCCCTAATCAGCCCCAGCATTTT	CASSFPNQPQHF
TRBV15	NA	NA	TRBJ1-2	TGTGCCACCAGCAGAGAGCGGGGGTCCAGTGGCTACACCTTC	CATSRERGSSGYTF
TRBV19	TRBD1	few	TRBJ2-7	TGTGCCAGTAGCCCGGGACAGGGGAACGAGCAGTACTTC	CASSPGQGNEQYF
TRBV5-1	NA	NA	TRBJ2-7	TGCGCCAGCAGCTTGGCTCGCTCAGAGAGGTTCGACGAGCAGTACTTC	CASSLARSERFDEQYF
TRBV9	TRBD1	NA	TRBJ2-7	TGTGCCAGCAGCGGTGGACAGGGGGCAGGAGAGCAGTACTTC	CASSGGQGAGEQYF
TRBV7-8	TRBD1	NA	TRBJ2-7	TGTGCCAGCAGCTTAAACCCCCGAGACAGGGGGCGCGCCCACGAGCAGTACTTC	CASSLNPRDRGRAHEQYF
TRBV18	NA	NA	TRBJ1-2	TGTGCCAGCTCACCAGGGACAATTAACTATGGCTACACCTTC	CASSPGTINYGYTF
TRBV7-2	NA	NA	TRBJ1-2	TGTGCCAGCAGCTTAACGGACACGGGGGCTAACTATGGCTACACCTTC	CASSLTDTGANYGYTF
TRBV13	NA	NA	TRBJ2-7	TGTGCCAGCAGCTTACCCGGACATACGGACGAGCAGTACTTC	CASSLPGHTDEQYF
TRBV6-1	TRBD2	NA	TRBJ2-7	TGTGCCAGCAGTGAAGTAGGACTAGCGGGCTACGAGCAGTACTTC	CASSEVGLAGYEQYF
TRBV9	TRBD1	once	TRBJ2-2	TGTGCCAGCAGTGGGGGACAGGGGCTCACCGGGGAGCTGTTTTTT	CASSGGQGLTGELFF
TRBV19	TRBD1	NA	TRBJ2-7	TGTGCCAGTAAGGGGGCTCAACACTCCTACGAGCAGTACTTC	CASKGAQHSYEQYF
TRBV5-5	NA	NA	TRBJ1-2	TGTGCCAGCAGCTTCGCCCCGGACAAAAACTATGGCTACACCTTC	CASSFAPDKNYGYTF
TRBV4-1	TRBD2	NA	TRBJ2-3	TGCGCCAGCAGCCAAGCCCGAACGGGGGGGGCAGATACGCAGTATTTT	CASSQARTGGADTQYF
TRBV4-3	NA	once	TRBJ2-6	TGCGCCAGCAGTTTACGACAAGACTCTGGGGCCAACGTCCTGACTTTC	CASSLRQDSGANVLTF
TRBV7-9	TRBD1	NA	TRBJ2-1	TGTGCCAGCAGCCCTCCGCCGGGACAGGCACTTCATGAGCAGTTCTTC	CASSPPPGQALHEQFF
TRBV19	TRBD1	NA	TRBJ2-7	TGTGCCAGTAGTGCTTCGACAGGGTGGTCCTACGAGCAGTACTTC	CASSASTGWSYEQYF
TRBV2	TRBD1	NA	TRBJ2-7	TGTGCCAGCAGTCGGGACAGGGGGCTTTACGAGCAGTACTTC	CASSRDRGLYEQYF
TRBV5-1	TRBD1	NA	TRBJ1-5	TGCGCCAGCAGTCCCGGGACAGGGTTGCAGCCCCAGCATTTT	CASSPGTGLQPQHF
TRBV5-1	TRBD1	NA	TRBJ2-7	TGCGCCAGCAGCTGGGACCCCGGGACAGGGGCCTACGAGCAGTACTTC	CASSWDPGTGAYEQYF
TRBV6-4	NA	NA	TRBJ1-3	TGTGCCAGCAGTGCCCGCCCGGAGTTGGGAAACACCATATATTTT	CASSARPELGNTIYF
TRBV5-1	TRBD1	NA	TRBJ2-3	TGCGCCAGCAGCTTGGAGGGACAGGGCGCAGATACGCAGTATTTT	CASSLEGQGADTQYF
TRBV28	NA	NA	TRBJ1-1	TGTGCCAGCAGTTTAGGGAGTACTGAAGCTTTCTTT	CASSLGSTEAFF
TRBV9	TRBD2	NA	TRBJ2-7	TGTGCCAGCAGTCGTTGGGCTAGCGGGAGCTACGAGCAGTACTTC	CASSRWASGSYEQYF
TRBV9	NA	NA	TRBJ1-1	TGTGCCAGCAGCGTAGATCCAGATCTGAACACTGAAGCTTTCTTT	CASSVDPDLNTEAFF
TRBV27	NA	NA	TRBJ1-2	TGTGCCAGCGGACCCGGGATGCTCTATGGCTACACCTTC	CASGPGMLYGYTF
TRBV7-9	NA	NA	TRBJ2-7	TGTGCCAGCAGCCCAGCCTACGAGCAGTACTTC	CASSPAYEQYF
TRBV27	TRBD2	NA	TRBJ2-3	TGTGCCAGCAGTACGGCAACTAGCGGGAGCGGGTCAGATACGCAGTATTTT	CASSTATSGSGSDTQYF